The rows below give T cell receptor beta chains drawn from one sample of a study of cytomegalovirus exposure and HLA in healthy donors. Method: immunoSEQ multiplex PCR; TCRdb's copy keeps in-frame clones and lacks some. The sample consists of about 160,000 clones, around 85% of them appearing once. Sequencing was done on a sample of PBMCs. The source is a man younger than 40 in good health and CMV-seropositive. Each CDR3 is given with its conserved first and last residue. D genes are given only for firm matches. Rows give clone size only sometimes, using once, few, many, or a class for an expanded clone.

CDR3nt	CDR3aa	v_gene	abundance	len	d_gene	j_gene
TGCGCCAGCAGCTTTACCGGGGGAGGCACAGATACGCAGTATTTT	CASSFTGGGTDTQYF	TRBV5-1	-	15	-	TRBJ2-3
TGTGCCAGCAGTTACTCTTACAGTGCCACAGATACGCAGTATTTT	CASSYSYSATDTQYF	TRBV6-5	-	15	-	TRBJ2-3
TGTGCCAGCAGCTTAGGGACAGGGGACGAGCAGTACTTC	CASSLGTGDEQYF	TRBV11-2	-	13	TRBD1	TRBJ2-7
TGTGCCAGCCGTAGCGGGGGGCCGCAGTATTTT	CASRSGGPQYF	TRBV25-1	-	11	TRBD2	TRBJ2-3
TGTGCCAGCAGCGCAACAGGGGGAGTAGGAGAGACCCAGTACTTC	CASSATGGVGETQYF	TRBV5-6	-	15	TRBD1	TRBJ2-5
TGTGCCATCAGTGAGGGCGCGACTTATGGCTACACCTTC	CAISEGATYGYTF	TRBV10-3	-	13	-	TRBJ1-2
TGTGCCAGCAGCCCAGCGTTTCTCGGAAACACCATATATTTT	CASSPAFLGNTIYF	TRBV9	-	14	-	TRBJ1-3
TGTGCCAGCAGTTCTTGGGACAGGGGGTACGAGCAGTACTTC	CASSSWDRGYEQYF	TRBV27	once	14	TRBD1	TRBJ2-7
TGTGCCAGCAGTAGCGGGACAGCACCCGGAAACACCATATATTTT	CASSSGTAPGNTIYF	TRBV7-2	-	15	TRBD1	TRBJ1-3
TGTGCCTGGAGGGACGGTGAGGGACGGGGGGGATACAATGAGCAGTTCTTC	CAWRDGEGRGGYNEQFF	TRBV30	-	17	TRBD2	TRBJ2-1
TGTGCCAGCAGTTACGGGACAGTCTCTGGAAACACCATATATTTT	CASSYGTVSGNTIYF	TRBV6-5	many	15	TRBD1	TRBJ1-3
TGTGCCAGCACGACTAGCGGGGGCCTAGAAGAGACCCAGTACTTC	CASTTSGGLEETQYF	TRBV9	-	15	TRBD2	TRBJ2-5
TGTGCCTGGAGTGTACAACCACTAGCTAACTATGGCTACACCTTC	CAWSVQPLANYGYTF	TRBV30	-	15	-	TRBJ1-2
TGCGCCAGCAGCTTGGACGCGAACTATGGCTACACCTTC	CASSLDANYGYTF	TRBV5-1	-	13	-	TRBJ1-2
TGTGCCAGCAGCATACGAGGGACAGTTGAACAGACTGAAGCTTTCTTT	CASSIRGTVEQTEAFF	TRBV7-2	-	16	TRBD1	TRBJ1-1
TGTGCCAGCAGTGGGGCACTAGCGGGGGCCCGCACAGATACGCAGTATTTT	CASSGALAGARTDTQYF	TRBV6-1	-	17	TRBD2	TRBJ2-3
TGCGCCAGCAGCCCCGAGCGGGGGGCCTCCTACAATGAGCAGTTCTTC	CASSPERGASYNEQFF	TRBV5-1	-	16	TRBD2	TRBJ2-1
TGTGCCAGCAGCATGGACAGCCACCCCGATACTGAAGCTTTCTTT	CASSMDSHPDTEAFF	TRBV5-6	-	15	-	TRBJ1-1
TGTGCCAGCAGCGACCGGACTAGCGGGGCGACAGATACGCAGTATTTT	CASSDRTSGATDTQYF	TRBV5-4	-	16	TRBD2	TRBJ2-3
TGCGCCAGCAGCCACTCTACAGGGGGCATGGGTGGCACTGAAGCTTTCTTT	CASSHSTGGMGGTEAFF	TRBV4-1	-	17	TRBD1	TRBJ1-1
TGCGCCAGCAGTGAGGCTAGCCGACGGGAGACCCAGTACTTC	CASSEASRRETQYF	TRBV10-2	-	14	-	TRBJ2-5
TGCGCCAGCAGACCCAATAGCGGGGACTACAATGAGCAGTTCTTC	CASRPNSGDYNEQFF	TRBV23-1	-	15	TRBD2	TRBJ2-1
TGTGCCATCCTATTCGTACCCGGGACAGGGGAAGGGAACACTGAAGCTTTCTTT	CAILFVPGTGEGNTEAFF	TRBV7-9	-	18	TRBD1	TRBJ1-1
TGTGCCAGCAGTGTCTTACTAGGAACCAAAAACATTCAGTACTTC	CASSVLLGTKNIQYF	TRBV6-1	-	15	-	TRBJ2-4
TGTGCCAGCAGTTACTATCGGAGCAACTACGAGCAGTACTTC	CASSYYRSNYEQYF	TRBV6-5	-	14	-	TRBJ2-7
TGTGCCAGCAGCGAGTCAGTTAGCACAGATACGCAGTATTTT	CASSESVSTDTQYF	TRBV9	once	14	-	TRBJ2-3
TGTGCCAGTAGGTCGGGACAGAACTTCTATAATTCACCCCTCCACTTT	CASRSGQNFYNSPLHF	TRBV19	-	16	TRBD1	TRBJ1-6
TGCGCCAGCAGCCAAGTGGTGAACAGCTACGAGCAGTACTTC	CASSQVVNSYEQYF	TRBV4-1	-	14	-	TRBJ2-7
TGTGCCAGCAGCACTCCGACCGGGTCCCTCTCACCCCTCCACTTT	CASSTPTGSLSPLHF	TRBV5-5	-	15	-	TRBJ1-6
TGTGCCAGCAGCTTATGGGAGGATTCGTACGAGCAGTACTTC	CASSLWEDSYEQYF	TRBV7-6	-	14	-	TRBJ2-7
TGTGCCAGCAGCGTAGCAAGCGGGGGGGCAATTCATACAGATACGCAGTATTTT	CASSVASGGAIHTDTQYF	TRBV9	-	18	TRBD2	TRBJ2-3
TGTGCCAGCAGTTCGCGGACTAGCGGGGACTCCGGGGAGCTGTTTTTT	CASSSRTSGDSGELFF	TRBV7-9	-	16	TRBD2	TRBJ2-2
TGTGCCAGCAGCTTAAGGTCGGGACAGGATAAACTGTTTTTT	CASSLRSGQDKLFF	TRBV7-2	once	14	TRBD1	TRBJ1-4
TGTGCCAGCAGCTCCATGAGGGGCAGGGGGCAAGATGGCTACACCTTC	CASSSMRGRGQDGYTF	TRBV7-8	-	16	TRBD1	TRBJ1-2
TGTGCCAGCAGCGTGACTAGCGGGGGGGTGAGGGAGACCCAGTACTTC	CASSVTSGGVRETQYF	TRBV5-4	-	16	TRBD2	TRBJ2-5
TGTGCCACAAAAAGAGCTAGCACAGATACGCAGTATTTT	CATKRASTDTQYF	TRBV2	-	13	-	TRBJ2-3
TGCAGCGCCAGAACCTTTAGCGGGAGCTCCTACAATGAGCAGTTCTTC	CSARTFSGSSYNEQFF	TRBV29-1	-	16	TRBD2	TRBJ2-1
TGTGCCAGCAGCTTGGGGCTGACAGGGGGCTCCTACGAGCAGTACTTC	CASSLGLTGGSYEQYF	TRBV5-6	-	16	TRBD1	TRBJ2-7
TGTGCCAGCAGTGAACTAGTACGCACAGATACGCAGTATTTT	CASSELVRTDTQYF	TRBV2	-	14	-	TRBJ2-3
TGTGCTAGCAGCTTGGATGGGGGACACTGTAGGTCTGGGGCCAACGTCCTGACTTTC	CASSLDGGHCRSGANVLTF	TRBV7-7	-	19	-	TRBJ2-6
TGTGCCAGTAGTAAGGGACAGGGGGCTTACAATGAGCAGTTCTTC	CASSKGQGAYNEQFF	TRBV19	-	15	TRBD1	TRBJ2-1
TGCGCCAGCAGCTTGACAGGGGGCGATGGCTACACCTTC	CASSLTGGDGYTF	TRBV4-1	-	13	TRBD1	TRBJ1-2
TGTGCCAGCAGAGGGACAGGGAAATACGAGCAGTACTTC	CASRGTGKYEQYF	TRBV14	-	13	TRBD1	TRBJ2-7
TGTGCCAGCAGCTTACTAGCGGGGGAGCTAGGTGAGCAGTTCTTC	CASSLLAGELGEQFF	TRBV7-6	-	15	TRBD2	TRBJ2-1
TGCAGCGTTATAGGGGAGGACGGCTACACCTTC	CSVIGEDGYTF	TRBV20-1	-	11	-	TRBJ1-2
TGTGCCAGCAGCGTTGGGGTTGGGCAGGGGGATAATTCACCCCTCCACTTT	CASSVGVGQGDNSPLHF	TRBV9	-	17	TRBD1	TRBJ1-6
TGTGCCAGTAGGGGGTGGGACACCACGATCCTCAATCAGCCCCAGCATTTT	CASRGWDTTILNQPQHF	TRBV19	-	17	-	TRBJ1-5
TGTGCCAGCAGCTCGAGAATAGCGGGGGGGCCAGGAATGGGAGAGACCCAGTACTTC	CASSSRIAGGPGMGETQYF	TRBV7-8	-	19	TRBD2	TRBJ2-5
TGTGCCAGCAGCTTACTCGCGGCACTCCAAGAGACCCAGTACTTC	CASSLLAALQETQYF	TRBV7-9	-	15	-	TRBJ2-5
TGTGCCAGCTCACCACCTTCAGGGACAGGCTACTACGAGCAGTACTTC	CASSPPSGTGYYEQYF	TRBV18	few	16	TRBD1	TRBJ2-7
TGTGCCAAGCCCCGGACAGGCTATAATTCACCCCTCCACTTT	CAKPRTGYNSPLHF	TRBV19	-	14	TRBD1	TRBJ1-6
TGTGCCAGCAGCTTGGATCTAGCGGGGGTAAGCTACGAGCAGTACTTC	CASSLDLAGVSYEQYF	TRBV5-6	-	16	TRBD2	TRBJ2-7
TGCAGCGTTGTGACAGGGGCGGACTATGGCTACACCTTC	CSVVTGADYGYTF	TRBV29-1	-	13	TRBD1	TRBJ1-2
TGTGCCAGCAGCGATCTATATGTTCGGGACAGACAAAACATTCAGTACTTC	CASSDLYVRDRQNIQYF	TRBV5-6	once	17	TRBD1	TRBJ2-4
TGCGCCAGCAGCCAAGCGGGGGGTGGGACAGATACGCAGTATTTT	CASSQAGGGTDTQYF	TRBV4-3	-	15	TRBD2	TRBJ2-3